This T cell receptor beta chain stems from a study of blood T cell repertoires in COVID-19. Germline CDR1 and CDR2: SGDLS and YYNGEE. This CDR3 is 14 amino acids long. J gave up 4 bases and V 3 bases, and 3 bases lay outside the gene matches. The assay was immunoSEQ multiplex PCR, and TCRdb's table has in-frame clones only and misses some. The sample has some 140,000 clones, approximately 77% seen once. The clonotype originates from a man older than 75 with acute or convalescent COVID-19. The source material was peripheral blood. The chain combines TRBV9 with TRBJ1-2, with TRBD1 matching 10 bases. CDR3 bases: TGTGCCAGCAGCGAGAGGACAGGGGGCTATGGCTACACCTTC. Amino acid sequence: CASSERTGGYGYTF.